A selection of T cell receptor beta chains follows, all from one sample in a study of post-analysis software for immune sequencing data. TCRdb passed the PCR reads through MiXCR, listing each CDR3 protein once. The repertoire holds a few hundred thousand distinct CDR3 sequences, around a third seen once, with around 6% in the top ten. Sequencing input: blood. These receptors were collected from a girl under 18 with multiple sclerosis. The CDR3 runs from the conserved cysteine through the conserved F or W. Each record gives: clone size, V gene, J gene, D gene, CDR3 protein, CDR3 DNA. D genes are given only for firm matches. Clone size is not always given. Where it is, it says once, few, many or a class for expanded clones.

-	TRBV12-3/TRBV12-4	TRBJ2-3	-	CASSLVDADTQYF	TGTGCCAGCAGTTTAGTGGACGCAGATACGCAGTATTTT
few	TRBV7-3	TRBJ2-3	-	CASSTRDTSTDTQYF	TGTGCCAGCAGCACCCGGGACACTAGCACAGATACGCAGTATTTT
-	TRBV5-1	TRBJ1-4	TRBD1	CARWGTGTGQKPNEKLFF	TGCGCCAGATGGGGCACCGGGACAGGGCAAAAGCCTAATGAAAAACTGTTTTTT
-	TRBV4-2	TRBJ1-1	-	CASSQDFSSTEAFF	TGTGCCAGCAGCCAAGATTTTTCGAGCACTGAAGCTTTCTTT
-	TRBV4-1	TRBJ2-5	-	CASSASEYQETQYF	TGCGCCAGCAGCGCTTCAGAGTACCAAGAGACCCAGTACTTC
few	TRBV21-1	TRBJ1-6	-	CASSMGREDNSPLHF	TGTGCCAGCAGCATGGGACGGGAGGATAATTCACCCCTCCACTTT
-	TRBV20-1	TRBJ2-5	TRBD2	CSAWFGGAKETQYF	TGCAGTGCTTGGTTCGGGGGGGCAAAAGAGACCCAGTACTTC
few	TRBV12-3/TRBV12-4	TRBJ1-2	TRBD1	CASSRTGLGYTF	TGTGCCAGCAGTCGGACAGGCCTTGGCTACACCTTC
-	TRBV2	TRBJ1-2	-	CASRRDPGPCGGYTF	TGTGCCAGCAGGAGGGATCCAGGCCCCTGTGGTGGCTACACCTTC
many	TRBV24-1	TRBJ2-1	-	CATSARPSPSYNEQFF	TGTGCCACCAGTGCTAGACCATCCCCCTCCTACAATGAGCAGTTCTTC
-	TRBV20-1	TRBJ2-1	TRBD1	CSASGTANEQFF	TGCAGTGCTAGCGGGACAGCCAATGAGCAGTTCTTC
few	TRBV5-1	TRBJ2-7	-	CASSSQSTAGYEQYF	TGCGCCAGCAGCTCCCAATCGACAGCTGGGTACGAGCAGTACTTC
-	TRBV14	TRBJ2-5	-	CASSQWETQYF	TGTGCCAGCAGCCAGTGGGAGACCCAGTACTTC
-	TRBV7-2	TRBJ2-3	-	CASSLGAATTSTDTQYF	TGTGCCAGCAGCTTAGGTGCAGCTACGACTAGCACAGATACGCAGTATTTT
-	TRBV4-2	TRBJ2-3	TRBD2	CASSQEFLAGVDTQYF	TGTGCCAGCAGCCAAGAATTCCTAGCGGGCGTGGATACGCAGTATTTT
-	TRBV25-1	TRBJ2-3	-	CASTPRPDGGDTQYF	TGTGCCAGCACCCCTCGCCCGGACGGGGGAGATACGCAGTATTTT